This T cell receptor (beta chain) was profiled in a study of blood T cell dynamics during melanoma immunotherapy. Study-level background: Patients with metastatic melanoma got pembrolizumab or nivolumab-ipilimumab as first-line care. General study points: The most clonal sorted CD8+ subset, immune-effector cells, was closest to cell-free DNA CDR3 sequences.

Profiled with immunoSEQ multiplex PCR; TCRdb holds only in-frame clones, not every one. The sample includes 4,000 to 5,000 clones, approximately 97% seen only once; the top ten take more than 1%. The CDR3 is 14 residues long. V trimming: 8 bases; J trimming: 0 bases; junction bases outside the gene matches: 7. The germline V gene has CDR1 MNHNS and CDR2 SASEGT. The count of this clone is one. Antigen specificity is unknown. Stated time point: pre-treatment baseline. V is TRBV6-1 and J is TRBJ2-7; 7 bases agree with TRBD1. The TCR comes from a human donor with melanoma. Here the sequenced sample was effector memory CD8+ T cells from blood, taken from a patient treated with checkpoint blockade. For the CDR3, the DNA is TGTGCCAGCTCCGGGACAGTTAGCTCCTACGAGCAGTACTTC. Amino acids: CASSGTVSSYEQYF.